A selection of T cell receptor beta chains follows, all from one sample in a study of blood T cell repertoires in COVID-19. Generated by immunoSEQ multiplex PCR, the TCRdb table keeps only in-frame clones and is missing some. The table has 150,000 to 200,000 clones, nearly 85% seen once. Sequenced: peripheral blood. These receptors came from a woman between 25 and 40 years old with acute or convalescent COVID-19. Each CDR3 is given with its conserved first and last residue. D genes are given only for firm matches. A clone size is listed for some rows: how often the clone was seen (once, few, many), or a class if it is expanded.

CDR3: CASKTLAAGTGGVVKNTGELFF
DNA: TGTGCCAGTAAGACCCTCGCCGCAGGGACAGGGGGCGTTGTGAAAAACACCGGGGAGCTGTTTTTT
size: -
D: TRBD1
V: TRBV19
J: TRBJ2-2

CDR3: CASRRMRGIDYGYTF
DNA: TGTGCCAGTAGGAGAATGCGGGGGATAGACTATGGCTACACCTTC
size: -
D: -
V: TRBV19
J: TRBJ1-2

CDR3: CASTTADVGGGYTF
DNA: TGTGCCAGTACCACCGCGGACGTTGGAGGTGGCTACACCTTC
size: few
D: -
V: TRBV19
J: TRBJ1-2

CDR3: CASSVGPRGSPLHF
DNA: TGTGCCAGCAGCGTAGGTCCTCGCGGTTCACCCCTCCACTTT
size: many
D: -
V: TRBV9
J: TRBJ1-6

CDR3: CASRFIGDSRRGDTEAFF
DNA: TGTGCCAGCAGATTCATCGGGGATAGCCGCCGGGGTGACACTGAAGCTTTCTTT
size: -
D: -
V: TRBV28
J: TRBJ1-1

CDR3: CASGFDTTNTGELFF
DNA: TGTGCTAGTGGTTTCGACACAACGAACACCGGGGAGCTGTTTTTT
size: -
D: -
V: TRBV12-5
J: TRBJ2-2

CDR3: CASSWTGPKGGYTF
DNA: TGTGCCAGCAGCTGGACAGGGCCAAAAGGGGGCTACACCTTC
size: -
D: TRBD1
V: TRBV5-8
J: TRBJ1-2

CDR3: CASSPRGGSTDTQYF
DNA: TGTGCCAGCAGTCCTCGGGGGGGAAGCACAGATACGCAGTATTTT
size: once
D: TRBD2
V: TRBV25-1
J: TRBJ2-3

CDR3: CASSYGGGNNQPQHF
DNA: TGTGCCAGCAGTTACGGAGGGGGCAACAATCAGCCCCAGCATTTT
size: few
D: TRBD1
V: TRBV6-5
J: TRBJ1-5

CDR3: CASSISGGGEQYF
DNA: TGTGCCAGCAGCATTTCCGGGGGAGGCGAGCAGTACTTC
size: -
D: -
V: TRBV13
J: TRBJ2-7

CDR3: CASSQTGGVDNSPLHF
DNA: TGTGCCAGCAGTCAAACAGGGGGGGTTGATAATTCACCCCTCCACTTT
size: -
D: TRBD1
V: TRBV2
J: TRBJ1-6

CDR3: CASSSTGTDGYTF
DNA: TGTGCCAGCAGCTCAACAGGGACGGATGGCTACACCTTC
size: -
D: -
V: TRBV6-5
J: TRBJ1-2

CDR3: CASSYGGKNYGYTF
DNA: TGTGCCAGCAGTTATGGGGGCAAAAACTATGGCTACACCTTC
size: -
D: -
V: TRBV27
J: TRBJ1-2

CDR3: CASSEIGLAGGQETQYF
DNA: TGTGCCAGCAGTGAGATCGGGCTAGCGGGGGGGCAAGAGACCCAGTACTTC
size: -
D: TRBD2
V: TRBV2
J: TRBJ2-5

CDR3: CASSEWETGTGGYNEQFF
DNA: TGTGCCAGCAGTGAATGGGAAACCGGGACAGGGGGCTACAATGAGCAGTTCTTC
size: -
D: TRBD1
V: TRBV25-1
J: TRBJ2-1

CDR3: CASSIKGRDFSYEQYF
DNA: TGTGCCAGTAGTATAAAGGGAAGGGACTTCTCCTACGAGCAGTACTTC
size: -
D: -
V: TRBV19
J: TRBJ2-7

CDR3: CASTALFDEQYF
DNA: TGTGCCAGCACTGCGTTATTCGACGAGCAGTACTTC
size: -
D: -
V: TRBV28
J: TRBJ2-7

CDR3: CASSHGTGDQPQHF
DNA: TGTGCCAGCTCACACGGGACAGGAGATCAGCCCCAGCATTTT
size: -
D: TRBD1
V: TRBV18
J: TRBJ1-5

CDR3: CASSLRRREGNYEQYF
DNA: TGTGCCAGCAGCTTAAGGCGCAGGGAGGGCAACTACGAGCAGTACTTC
size: -
D: TRBD2
V: TRBV7-2
J: TRBJ2-7

CDR3: CASGVTGTEAFF
DNA: TGTGCCAGCGGAGTTACGGGGACTGAAGCTTTCTTT
size: -
D: -
V: TRBV6-6
J: TRBJ1-1

CDR3: CASSLNYRGRNTIYF
DNA: TGTGCCAGCAGCTTAAACTACAGGGGACGAAACACCATATATTTT
size: few
D: TRBD1
V: TRBV7-6
J: TRBJ1-3

CDR3: CASSHGTGSSGANVLTF
DNA: TGTGCCAGCAGTCACGGGACAGGGTCCTCTGGGGCCAACGTCCTGACTTTC
size: -
D: TRBD1
V: TRBV6-6
J: TRBJ2-6

CDR3: CASSEASGGRVSEWSPLHF
DNA: TGTGCCAGCAGTGAAGCTAGTGGGGGCAGGGTATCGGAGTGGTCACCCCTCCACTTT
size: -
D: -
V: TRBV6-1
J: TRBJ1-6

CDR3: CATSRGQSLGTDTQYF
DNA: TGTGCCACCAGCAGAGGACAGTCTCTAGGCACAGATACGCAGTATTTT
size: -
D: -
V: TRBV15
J: TRBJ2-3

CDR3: CASSRYPGGSSNQPQHF
DNA: TGTGCCAGCAGCCGTTACCCAGGGGGCTCGAGCAATCAGCCCCAGCATTTT
size: few
D: TRBD1
V: TRBV4-2
J: TRBJ1-5

CDR3: CSASSDRGSYLTEAFF
DNA: TGCAGTGCTAGTTCGGACAGGGGATCCTATTTGACTGAAGCTTTCTTT
size: -
D: TRBD1
V: TRBV20-1
J: TRBJ1-1

CDR3: CASRGTGNTEAFF
DNA: TGTGCCAGCAGGGGGACAGGGAACACTGAAGCTTTCTTT
size: -
D: TRBD1
V: TRBV7-9
J: TRBJ1-1

CDR3: CATSDSRQGTDYGYTF
DNA: TGTGCCACCAGTGATTCAAGACAGGGCACGGACTATGGCTACACCTTC
size: -
D: TRBD1
V: TRBV24-1
J: TRBJ1-2

CDR3: CASSMTGTSYVYGYTF
DNA: TGTGCCAGTAGTATGACCGGGACATCCTACGTCTATGGCTACACCTTC
size: -
D: -
V: TRBV19
J: TRBJ1-2

CDR3: CASSLSQGKGKLFF
DNA: TGTGCCAGCAGTTTGAGTCAGGGGAAAGGAAAACTGTTTTTT
size: -
D: -
V: TRBV27
J: TRBJ1-4

CDR3: CASSLDREDLNYGYTF
DNA: TGTGCCAGCAGTCTGGACAGGGAGGACCTTAACTATGGCTACACCTTC
size: -
D: TRBD1
V: TRBV6-6
J: TRBJ1-2

CDR3: CASSFLAGVDNEQFF
DNA: TGTGCCAGCAGCTTTTTAGCGGGGGTGGACAATGAGCAGTTCTTC
size: -
D: TRBD2
V: TRBV5-4
J: TRBJ2-1